This TCR beta chain was sequenced in a study of blood T cell repertoires in COVID-19 (dated by TCRdb to 2018 to 2021). In terms of the full investigation: Collaborator samples came from the United States, Italy and Spain and covered acute and convalescent phases of COVID-19. The material from the prospective study consisted of cDNA or gDNA derived from T cells, B-cell-depleted T cells, or PBMCs. The dataset comprised deeply sampled blood TCRbeta repertoires from subjects exposed to, actively infected with, or recovered from COVID-19. The repertoires were made available in a free public database intended to serve as a resource for research on the immune response to SARS-CoV-2. Samples came from the ongoing ImmuneRACE study (first 160 participants) plus 1,254 subjects from 6 global collaborators. A de-identified subject ID, COVID-19 status, age in years and sex were almost always included in the sample metadata. Where available, HLA class I and class II types were obtained from metadata supplied by the sample provider rather than from assay-based typing. Overall results and qualifications from the work: The amount of clinical and demographic metadata varied by source and participant and was provided uncurated.

Whole blood was collected in K2EDTA tubes by collaborating institutions according to the institutions' own protocols. For TCRbeta analysis, collaborators shipped samples in one of three forms: frozen whole blood, isolated PBMCs, or DNA extracted from either of those sample types. Turning to this clone: What antigen it recognizes has not been identified. No qualities accompany the bases; no much larger clone lies one base away.

CDR3 length: 15 amino acids, cysteine to phenylalanine. Only CDR3 DNA remains: 45 bases, in frame from the first base. In the germline V gene, CDR1 corresponds to SGHRS and CDR2 to YFSETQ. Trimming removed 4 bases from V and 8 bases from J; the gene matches leave 6 bases unexplained. The immunoSEQ Assay, a bias-controlled multiplex PCR, was used to amplify TCRbeta CDR3 regions from genomic DNA. In the authors' own workflow: The number of nucleated cells in each sample was estimated from the amplification of reference gene primers within the assay. To quantify the absolute abundance of each unique TCRbeta CDR3 rearrangement, sequence reads were collapsed and filtered. For each sample, productive Simpson clonality was calculated by taking the square root of Simpson's diversity index across productive rearrangements. In its TCRdb copy, this immuneACCESS table keeps in-frame sequences only and misses some clones. Where compared with another copy, unresolved V genes explain less than half of these, and the others have no known cause. The V and J calls and clone size were taken over from that table, and D and trimming were inferred from the DNA. This sample has roughly 190,000 clones in its table, and around 88% of those were observed once. 2.9% of the sample goes to the ten largest clones.

Recombination joined TRBV5-1 with TRBJ2-1, and TRBD2 matches 13 of the central bases. The sample comprised peripheral blood. The source of this sequence is a man aged 45-65 years with active or convalescent COVID-19. CDR3 region: CASSAGTSGIYEQFF. The DNA sequence is as follows: TGCGCCAGCAGCGCCGGGACTAGCGGGATCTATGAGCAGTTCTTC.